Shown below are 11 T cell receptor beta chains from a single sample sequenced in a study of shared T cell receptors in the human thymus. Produced via immunoSEQ multiplex PCR; TCRdb's table is partial and in-frame only. Of hundreds of thousands of clones in the sample, approximately 87% were seen once. Separately, the same data were catalogued under a study of human thymus T cells.

The sequenced sample consisted of thymocytes. The receptor set was obtained from a boy under two years old with a congenital heart defect.

This rearrangement joins TRBV4-3 to TRBJ2-1; 10 nucleotides agree with TRBD2. Germline-derived CDR1 and CDR2 are LGHNA and YSLEER. J gave up 5 bases and V 1 base, and 8 bases lay outside the gene matches. CDR3 length equals 17 residues. The CDR3 coding sequence is TGCGCCAGCAGCCAAGCGGAGACTAGCGGGTATAACAATGAGCAGTTCTTC. Translating gives CASSQAETSGYNNEQFF.

This chain connects TRBV28 to TRBJ1-4, with D maybe TRBD1 (6 bases). The ends were cut back, 2 bases at V and 10 bases at J, with 17 bases in the middle. This CDR3 region has 15 residues. Germline lookup yields CDR1 MDHEN and CDR2 SYDVKM. CDR3 amino acids: CASSLRSNRVGKLFF. In DNA form, the CDR3 reads TGTGCCAGCAGTTTAAGGAGCAACAGGGTCGGAAAACTGTTTTTT.

J is TRBJ2-1 and V is TRBV27; 8 bases are shared with TRBD2. Germline V lookup: CDR1 MNHEY, CDR2 SMNVEV (reference sequence). This CDR3 spans 15 amino acids. Trimming at V came to 0 bases and at J to 4 bases, leaving 2 bases not matched to a gene. For the CDR3, the DNA is TGTGCCAGCAGTTTATCTAGCGGGAAGTACAATGAGCAGTTCTTC. Translated: CASSLSSGKYNEQFF.

As DNA, the CDR3 is TGTGCCAGCAGTACGAACGCCCAGACTAGCGGGGACCAAGAGACCCAGTACTTC. This sequence encodes CASSTNAQTSGDQETQYF. This rearrangement joins TRBV28 to TRBJ2-5; 11 bases fit TRBD2. The CDR3 totals 18 residues. Germline CDR1 is MDHEN and CDR2 is SYDVKM. After removal of 5 bases from V and 0 bases from J, the junction contained 11 bases not matched to a gene. Combining the CDR3 with reference TRBV28 and TRBJ2-5 gives the whole variable domain DVKVTQSSRYLVKRTGEKVFLECVQDMDHENMFWYRQDPGLGLRLIYFSYDVKMKEKGDIPEGYSVSREKKERFSLILESASTNQTSMYLCASSTNAQTSGDQETQYFGPGTRLLVL.

The rearrangement links TRBV27 to TRBJ2-7; D is uncertain. Germline V gene sequence: CDR1 MNHEY, CDR2 SMNVEV (reference sequence). The V and J ends lost 2 bases and 3 bases respectively, with 11 bases between them. The CDR3 totals 14 residues. The CDR3 protein is CASSLVALHYEQYF. The CDR3 nucleotides read TGTGCCAGCAGTTTAGTCGCACTCCACTACGAGCAGTACTTC.

As to this clone: Distinct nucleotide sequences in the sample also encode this CDR3. The V gene is TRBV5-1, the J gene TRBJ2-3, with 12 bases that match TRBD2. Trimming removed 0 bases from V and 3 bases from J; junction bases left unmatched: 2. Germline assignment: CDR1 SGHRS and CDR2 YFSETQ. CDR3 length: 16 residues. The CDR3, as DNA: TGCGCCAGCAGCTTGGGTACTAGCGGGAGGACAGATACGCAGTATTTT. This encodes CASSLGTSGRTDTQYF.

This chain uses TRBV11-1 with TRBJ2-1; D may be TRBD1 (5 bases). This CDR3 is 13 amino acids long. Trimming left V 4 bases short and J 5 bases short, with 9 bases between. CDR1 and CDR2 from the germline V gene are SGHAT and FQDESV (reference sequence). The CDR3 nucleotides read TGTGCCAGCAGCTCCGACAGTAACAATGAGCAGTTCTTC. Translating it yields CASSSDSNNEQFF.

The chain joins TRBV4-3 to TRBJ2-5, with 13 nucleotides matching TRBD2. The end of the DNA fits TRBJ2-7 better, so the J call may be wrong. Per the germline V gene, CDR1 is LGHNA and CDR2 is YSLEER. The CDR3 contains 18 residues. The CDR3 region is CASSQARGTSGNPYEQYF. Written as DNA, the CDR3 is TGCGCCAGCAGCCAGGCTCGGGGGACTAGCGGGAACCCCTACGAGCAGTACTTC.

The gene calls are TRBV11-2 and TRBJ1-1, with 8 bases lining up with TRBD1. With 1 base clipped from V and 1 base from J, the junction kept 11 bases outside the gene matches. The CDR3 loop spans 18 amino acids. Germline CDR1 reads SGHAT; CDR2 reads FQNNGV. DNA of the CDR3: TGTGCCAGCAGCTTAGTTCCAGACAGACAGGGGACGAACACTGAAGCTTTCTTT. The encoded protein is CASSLVPDRQGTNTEAFF.

The chain recombines TRBV20-1 with TRBJ2-5; no reliable D call. The assigned J gene may be wrong: the sequence end matches TRBJ2-7 better. Germline CDR1 and CDR2: DFQATT and SNEGSKA (reference sequence). This CDR3 comprises 11 residues. The CDR3 is CSASRSYEQYF. The CDR3 bases are TGCAGTGCTAGCCGGTCCTACGAGCAGTACTTC.

The chain couples TRBV6-4 to TRBJ2-1, with 8 bases that match TRBD2. The CDR3 totals 18 residues. CDR1 is MRHNA, CDR2 SNTAGT, per germline. V shed 7 bases, J shed 0 bases, and the junction held 14 bases outside the gene matches. The CDR3 region has the DNA TGTGCCAGCACTCGAAGGACTAGCCCTCAGAGCTCCTACAATGAGCAGTTCTTC. Its protein is CASTRRTSPQSSYNEQFF.